The next 19 T cell receptor beta chains were all read from a single sample in a study of blood T cell repertoires in COVID-19. The table came from immunoSEQ multiplex PCR; TCRdb's copy has only in-frame clones and leaves some out. The sample records some 110,000 clones, 70% to 90% being singletons. Sequencing was performed on peripheral blood. Receptors were obtained from a man aged 30-40 years with acute or convalescent COVID-19.

This rearrangement joins TRBV12-3 or TRBV12-4 to TRBJ2-1; D may be TRBD2 (5 bases). The CDR3 sequence is 13 residues long. V lost 5 bases and J 8 bases, leaving 13 bases between the germline ends. In DNA, the CDR3 is TGTGCCAGCAGTCTGGAGCCGCGGGATGAGCAGTTCTTC. It codes for CASSLEPRDEQFF.

The rearrangement links TRBV6-5 to TRBJ2-2; TRBD1 agrees at 7 bases. Germline CDR1 is MNHEY and CDR2 is SVGAGI. Unmatched junction bases numbered 3, after V lost 2 bases and J lost 3 bases. The CDR3 consists of 15 residues. The CDR3 loop is CASSYGDSYTGELFF. CDR3 nucleotide sequence: TGTGCCAGCAGTTACGGGGACAGCTACACCGGGGAGCTGTTTTTT.

The chain joins TRBV12-3 or TRBV12-4 to TRBJ1-2; tentatively, D is TRBD1 (6 bases). The CDR3 runs 13 residues. The germline V and J ends were trimmed by 6 bases and 8 bases, with 16 bases remaining between them. The CDR3 DNA is TGTGCCAGCAGCCTTACAGGGTACCAAGGCTACACCTTC. Protein sequence: CASSLTGYQGYTF.

This chain joins TRBV27 and TRBJ2-3, with 11 bases identical to TRBD2. V gave up 5 bases and J gave up 6 bases; unmatched junction bases: 13. Germline CDR1 is MNHEY and CDR2 is SMNVEV (reference sequence). The CDR3 loop spans 17 amino acids. Here the CDR3 reads CASSPLAGALSGDTQYF. Here the CDR3 DNA reads TGTGCCAGCAGTCCACTAGCGGGAGCTCTCAGTGGGGATACGCAGTATTTT.

The sample holds one count of this clone. CDR3 DNA: TGCAGCGTTGAAGATCGGTTTAGCGGATCCACAGATACGCAGTATTTT. Protein: CSVEDRFSGSTDTQYF. The gene calls are TRBV29-1 and TRBJ2-3; possibly TRBD2 for D (6 bases). This CDR3 has 16 amino acids. V was shortened by 0 bases and J by 2 bases, with 15 bases between the two germline ends. Germline V gene lookup returns CDR1 SQVTM and CDR2 ANQGSEA.

This clone was recorded only once. The chain has TRBV6-5 and TRBJ1-2, with D perhaps TRBD1 (6 bases). CDR3 length: 13 amino acids. Trimming stripped 6 bases from V and 3 bases from J, with 11 bases between. Germline lookup yields CDR1 MNHEY and CDR2 SVGAGI. The CDR3 bases are TGTGCCAGCAGGGAGCCAGGGGACTATGGCTACACCTTC. Translation: CASREPGDYGYTF.

This chain joins TRBV7-2 and TRBJ2-5; D ambiguous. Trimming took 1 base from V and 5 from J, leaving 11 bases between them. The CDR3 extends over 14 amino acids. Germline loops: CDR1 SGHTA, CDR2 FQGNSA. CDR3: CASSLDGWSETQYF. The DNA of the CDR3 is TGTGCCAGCAGCTTAGATGGCTGGTCCGAGACCCAGTACTTC. The variable domain in full, completed from reference TRBV7-2 and TRBJ2-5, reads GAGVSQSPSNKVTEKGKDVELRCDPISGHTALYWYRQSLGQGLEFLIYFQGNSAPDKSGLPSDRFSAERTGGSVSTLTIQRTQQEDSAVYLCASSLDGWSETQYFGPGTRLLVL.

The chain is built from TRBV27 and TRBJ2-2, with 8 positions matching TRBD2. The CDR3 loop spans 15 amino acids. With V trimmed by 4 bases and J by 7 bases, 8 bases remained unmatched. CDR1 and CDR2 from the germline V gene are MNHEY and SMNVEV (reference sequence). As DNA, the CDR3 is TGTGCCAGCAGTTACCCCTCCGGGGGGGGCGGGGAGCTGTTTTTT. Protein: CASSYPSGGGGELFF.

The chain uses TRBV9 and TRBJ1-6; D not certain. V dropped 4 bases and J dropped 8 bases, with 10 bases sitting between them. Germline CDR1 and CDR2: SGDLS and YYNGEE. CDR3 length: 13 residues. The CDR3 DNA reads as TGTGCCAGCAGCCCATTAGGAGATTCACCCCTCCACTTT. This translates into CASSPLGDSPLHF.

This clone was counted between two and nine times. The chain employs TRBV30 and TRBJ1-2, with a possible D match to TRBD1 (5 bases). The CDR3 covers 14 residues. CDR1 is GTSNPN and CDR2 is SVGIG in the germline V gene (reference sequence). Trimming shortened V by 0 bases and J by 3 bases, and 11 bases separated the two germline ends. CDR3 in amino acids: CAWSVPGSDYGYTF. CDR3 bases: TGTGCCTGGAGTGTCCCAGGGTCCGACTATGGCTACACCTTC.

The chain recombines TRBV5-4 with TRBJ2-7, with D tentatively TRBD2 (6 bases). Germline CDR1 is SGHNT and CDR2 is YYREEE (reference sequence). The CDR3 runs to 14 residues. Trimming pared 0 bases from V and 4 bases from J, leaving 11 bases between. The CDR3 bases are TGTGCCAGCAGCTTGGGCTTAGCGGATTACGAGCAGTACTTC. The encoded protein is CASSLGLADYEQYF.

The V and J genes are TRBV6-1 and TRBJ2-7; 10 bases are a match to TRBD2. Germline V CDR1 and CDR2: MNHNS, SASEGT. The CDR3 is 19 residues long. The junction had 16 bases not matched to a gene; V was cut back by 1 base and J by 4 bases. As DNA, the CDR3 is TGTGCCAGCAGTGAAGGTGTCGAAAGTTCTAGCGGGAGTTCTTACGAGCAGTACGTC. Amino acids: CASSEGVESSSGSSYEQYV.

The chain links TRBV30 to TRBJ1-3; 7 nucleotides align to TRBD1. Germline trimming cut 5 bases from V and 4 bases from J; bases unmatched to any gene: 8. The CDR3 has 14 amino acids. Germline-derived CDR1 and CDR2 are GTSNPN and SVGIG (reference sequence). CDR3 residues: CAWGSGGQGNTIYF. CDR3 coding DNA: TGTGCCTGGGGCTCAGGGGGGCAAGGAAACACCATATATTTT.

The chain combines TRBV9 with TRBJ2-1; TRBD2 aligns across 8 bases. There are 14 residues in the CDR3. V was pared by 7 bases and J by 7 bases, with 10 bases of the junction left unmatched. CDR1 SGDLS and CDR2 YYNGEE come from the germline V gene. CDR3 amino acids: CASHPHGGGNEQFF. CDR3 sequence (DNA): TGTGCCAGCCATCCTCACGGGGGGGGGAATGAGCAGTTCTTC.

V is TRBV29-1 and J is TRBJ2-3; 9 bases fit TRBD1. CDR3 length: 15 residues. Germline V lookup: CDR1 SQVTM, CDR2 ANQGSEA. Trimming cost V 4 bases and J 5 bases; bases outside gene matches: 10. CDR3 bases: TGCAGCGTTGGAATGGGACAGGGAATGGGAGATACGCAGTATTTT. Residues: CSVGMGQGMGDTQYF.

The gene calls are TRBV28 and TRBJ2-5; tentative D call: TRBD1 (6 bases). The CDR3 is 15 amino acids. Germline lookup yields CDR1 MDHEN and CDR2 SYDVKM. V lost 4 bases to trimming and J lost 3 bases, with 15 bases between them. The CDR3 DNA reads TGTGCCAGCAGTTCGTCGACAGGAGTTGAAGAGACCCAGTACTTC. This encodes CASSSSTGVEETQYF.

The chain employs TRBV6-2 or TRBV6-3 and TRBJ2-2; D remains unclear. The CDR3 runs 16 residues. V lost 6 bases and J lost 0, with 14 bases in between. Per the germline V gene, CDR1 is MNHEY and CDR2 is SVGEGT. The CDR3 sequence is CASSLIDNANTGELFF. The CDR3 coding sequence is TGTGCCAGCAGCCTTATAGACAACGCGAACACCGGGGAGCTGTTTTTT.

The chain has TRBV14 and TRBJ2-3; a possible D gene is TRBD2 (6 bases). Germline V gene lookup returns CDR1 SGHDN and CDR2 FVKESK. This CDR3 region has 14 residues. V gave up 4 bases and J gave up 8 bases, with 16 bases separating them. The DNA of the CDR3 is TGTGCCAGCAGCCCATACCCGACTAGTACTACGCAGTATTTT. Translation gives CASSPYPTSTTQYF.

This chain joins TRBV10-3 and TRBJ1-4; 7 bases fit TRBD1. This CDR3 has 14 residues. The germline CDR1 and CDR2 sequences are ENHRY and SYGVKD. Trimming removed 3 bases from V and 4 bases from J; junction bases left unmatched: 2. In DNA form, the CDR3 reads TGTGCCATCAGTGACAGGGGGATTAATGAAAAACTGTTTTTT. Protein: CAISDRGINEKLFF.